This TCR beta chain came from a study of blood T cells in healthy people across ages. Study-level information: There was about one barcoded beta molecule captured by template switching per two T cells.

There are 13 residues in the CDR3. Trimming shortened V by 3 bases and J by 7 bases, and 10 bases separated the two germline ends. Together with a sample-barcoded 5' primer, a J-beta primer mix was included in a second PCR lasting roughly 6 to 12 cycles. Template switching added a 12-random-nucleotide identifier to every cDNA molecule. TCRdb used MiXCR to reprocess the 5' RACE reads, holding one entry per CDR3 protein. The repertoire includes about 1.5 million distinct CDR3 sequences, around 39% of them detected once, and roughly 7.9% sits in the top ten. The authors isolated at least 6.5 million PBMCs per sample.

The sample consisted of blood. The chain links TRBV12-3 or TRBV12-4 to TRBJ2-1; D remains unclear. The sequence derives from a woman aged 18 to 35 in good health. In DNA, the CDR3 is TGTGCCAGCAGTTTCTGGTCGGTGAATGAGCAGTTCTTC. It specifies CASSFWSVNEQFF.